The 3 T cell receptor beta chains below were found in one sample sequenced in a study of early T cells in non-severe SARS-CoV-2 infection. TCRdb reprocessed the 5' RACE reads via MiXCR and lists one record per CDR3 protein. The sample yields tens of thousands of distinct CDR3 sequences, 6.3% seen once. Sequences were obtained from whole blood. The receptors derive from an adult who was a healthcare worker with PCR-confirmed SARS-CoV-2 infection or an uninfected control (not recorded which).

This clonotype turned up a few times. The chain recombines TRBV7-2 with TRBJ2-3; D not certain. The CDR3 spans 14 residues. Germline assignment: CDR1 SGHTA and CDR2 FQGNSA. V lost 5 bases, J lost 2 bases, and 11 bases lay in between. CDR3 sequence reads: CASSTMGNTDTQYF. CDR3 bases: TGTGCCAGCAGCACGATGGGGAACACAGATACGCAGTATTTT.

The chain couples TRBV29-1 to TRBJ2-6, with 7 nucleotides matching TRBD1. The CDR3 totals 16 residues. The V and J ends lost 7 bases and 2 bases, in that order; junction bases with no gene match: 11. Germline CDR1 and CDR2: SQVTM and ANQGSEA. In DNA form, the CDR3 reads TGCAGCGGGAATGACAGGGAAGGCGCTGGGGCCAACGTCCTGACTTTC. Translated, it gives CSGNDREGAGANVLTF.

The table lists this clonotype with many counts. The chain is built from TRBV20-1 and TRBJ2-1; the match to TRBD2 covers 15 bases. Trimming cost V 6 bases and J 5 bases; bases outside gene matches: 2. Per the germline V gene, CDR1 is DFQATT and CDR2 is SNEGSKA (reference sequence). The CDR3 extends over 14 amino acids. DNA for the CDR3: TGCAGTGCGCGGACTAGCGGGAGGGACAATGAGCAGTTCTTC. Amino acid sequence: CSARTSGRDNEQFF.